These T cell receptor beta chains were read from a single sample in a study of OX40 agonist ivuxolimab in advanced cancers. Produced via immunoSEQ multiplex PCR; TCRdb's table is partial and in-frame only. In the table there are roughly 29,000 clones, approximately 90% of which are singletons. The sequenced sample was CD4+ or CD8+ T cells sorted from blood, obtained in a trial of the OX40 agonist ivuxolimab. Source of these receptors: an adult with an advanced solid tumor such as melanoma, head and neck, liver or kidney cancer. CDR3s include the opening cysteine and the closing phenylalanine or tryptophan. The order of the fields is J gene, V gene, clone size, D gene, CDR3 DNA, CDR3 protein. The D gene is left open where the match is weak. The size field is filled for only some rows; it gives once, few, many or a size class.

TRBJ1-1 TRBV30 NA NA TGTGCCTGGGGATGGAACACTGAAGCTTTCTTT CAWGWNTEAFF
TRBJ2-1 TRBV7-9 NA NA TGTGCCAGCAGGTCAGGGGTCTCCTACAATGAGCAGTTCTTC CASRSGVSYNEQFF
TRBJ2-7 TRBV2 NA NA TGTGCCAGCAGAGTAGACTCAATGAACTACGAGCAGTACTTC CASRVDSMNYEQYF
TRBJ2-3 TRBV7-8 NA TRBD2 TGTGCCAGCAGTGATGGGGCTAGCGGGAGGGGGTTCACAGATACGCAGTATTTT CASSDGASGRGFTDTQYF
TRBJ2-7 TRBV27 once NA TGTGCCAGCAGTTTAGCTGGGGGGTACGAGCAGTACTTC CASSLAGGYEQYF
TRBJ1-1 TRBV7-9 NA TRBD1 TGTGCCAGCATTACAGGGGGCGCGAACACTGAAGCTTTCTTT CASITGGANTEAFF
TRBJ2-1 TRBV4-3 NA TRBD2 TGCGCCAGCAGTCTATTAACTAGCGGGCCTATCCCCCACAATGAGCAGTTCTTC CASSLLTSGPIPHNEQFF
TRBJ2-2 TRBV29-1 NA NA TGCAGCGTTGAAGCGGGGGTCACCGGGGAGCTGTTTTTT CSVEAGVTGELFF
TRBJ2-7 TRBV9 NA TRBD1 TGTGCCAGCAGCGTAGGTTTGGGGACAGGGAGTCTCTACGAGCAGTACTTC CASSVGLGTGSLYEQYF
TRBJ2-2 TRBV14 NA NA TGTGCCAGCAGCCAGGGTTCCGGGGAGCTGTTTTTT CASSQGSGELFF
TRBJ2-5 TRBV2 NA NA TGTGCCAGCATCAGGAGGGGGGTGCGGGAGACCCAGTACTTC CASIRRGVRETQYF
TRBJ2-7 TRBV11-2 once NA TGTGCCAGCAGCTTACGACAGGGAGGTTTAGACGAGCAGTACTTC CASSLRQGGLDEQYF
TRBJ2-7 TRBV6-7 NA NA TGTGCCAGCAGTTACTCGGAGTGGACAGACTCCTACGAGCAGTACTTC CASSYSEWTDSYEQYF
TRBJ2-3 TRBV10-3 NA NA TGTGCCATCAGTGAGGACATTTCTAGCACAGATACGCAGTATTTT CAISEDISSTDTQYF
TRBJ2-7 TRBV19 NA NA TGTGCCAGTAGTATAGACCCCCTGGGAGAGCAGTACTTC CASSIDPLGEQYF
TRBJ1-4 TRBV27 once NA TGTGCCAGCAGTTTATCCAGGATCTACGGCAGTAGTACAACTAATGAAAAACTGTTTTTT CASSLSRIYGSSTTNEKLFF
TRBJ2-7 TRBV11-2 NA NA TGTGCCAGCAGCTTAGATCGGAGGGGCAGGGTAATCGAGCAGTACTTC CASSLDRRGRVIEQYF